Below, 32 T cell receptor beta chains from the same sample are listed, as sequenced in a study of blood T cells in healthy people across ages. Together with a sample-barcoded 5' primer, a J-beta primer mix was included in a second PCR lasting about 6 to 11 cycles. TCRdb re-called the 5' RACE reads through MiXCR, storing one row per CDR3 protein. The table shows roughly 650,000 distinct CDR3 sequences, with 32% occurring only once. The sequencing sample was made of blood. The receptors come from a woman at least 80 years old in good health.

This clonotype was observed many times. This chain uses TRBV3-1 with TRBJ2-3; 12 positions match TRBD2. This CDR3 is 17 amino acids long. J lost 4 bases, V lost 4 bases, and 9 bases had no gene match. The germline V gene encodes CDR1 LGHDT and CDR2 YNNKEL (reference sequence). This chain's CDR3 is CASSRASGGALPDTQYF. The CDR3 DNA sequence: TGTGCCAGCAGCCGGGCTAGCGGGGGGGCTTTGCCAGATACGCAGTATTTT.

This clonotype was seen more than once but under ten times. A much larger clone lies a single base off, so this may be a read error. The rearrangement links TRBV5-1 to TRBJ2-7; 8 positions match TRBD2. CDR1 SGHRS and CDR2 YFSETQ come from the germline V gene. V lost 7 bases, J lost 7 bases, and 19 bases stayed unmatched. This CDR3 has 16 residues. The CDR3 sequence is CASEQISGERYNEQYF. CDR3 nucleotides: TGCGCCAGCGAGCAGATTAGCGGGGAGCGGTACAATGAGCAGTACTTC.

This clonotype was seen a handful of times. The chain is built from TRBV6-2 or TRBV6-3 and TRBJ1-3; no firm D call. The CDR3 runs to 14 residues. Germline V gives CDR1 MNHEY, CDR2 SVGEGT. The V gene lost 2 bases and the J gene lost 0 bases, with 5 bases spanning the gap. The CDR3 here is CASSYGASGNTIYF. CDR3 in DNA: TGTGCCAGCAGTTACGGAGCCTCTGGAAACACCATATATTTT.

On this clonotype: A clone one base away is much larger, so this may be a read error. V gene TRBV29-1 combines with J gene TRBJ2-7; maybe TRBD2 (5 bases). Deletions cut 6 bases from V and 5 bases from J, with 17 bases between. The germline gives CDR1 SQVTM, CDR2 ANQGSEA. CDR3 length: 13 residues. CDR3 nucleotide sequence: TGCAGCGTGATTGGCGGGTGCCCCAACGAGCAGTACTTC. Translated: CSVIGGCPNEQYF.

The rearrangement links TRBV7-2 to TRBJ1-1; possible D gene TRBD1, 5 bases. Trimming shortened V by 1 base and J by 9 bases, and 21 bases separated the two germline ends. Germline CDR1 is SGHTA and CDR2 is FQGNSA. The CDR3 length is 16 residues. CDR3: CASSLEVNRQTQKAFF. CDR3 nucleotides: TGTGCCAGCAGCTTAGAGGTAAATAGACAGACCCAGAAAGCTTTCTTT.

As regards this clonotype: One base away lies a much larger clone, so this may be a sequencing read error. This chain links TRBV5-1 with TRBJ1-4; D unresolved. The CDR3 runs 17 residues. V was shortened by 0 bases and J by 3 bases, with 15 bases between the two germline ends. Germline CDR1 is SGHRS and CDR2 is YFSETQ. CDR3 in amino acids: CASSLETDPWANEKLFF. The CDR3 DNA reads TGCGCCAGCAGCTTGGAAACAGACCCTTGGGCTAATGAAAAACTGTTTTTT.

This clonotype was seen a handful of times. The limits of the CDR3 on the DNA are not certain, so only TCRdb's listed CDR3 is given. This chain connects TRBV7-9 to TRBJ2-1; the table's D call, TRBD1, was not checked against the DNA. Germline lookup yields CDR1 SEHNR and CDR2 FQNEAQ (reference sequence). The CDR3 is made up of 11 amino acids, end residues included. The CDR3: CASSFGQGAFF.

The chain joins TRBV3-1 to TRBJ2-5; tentative D call: TRBD1 (6 bases). The CDR3 is 18 amino acids. Germline V CDR1 and CDR2: LGHDT, YNNKEL (reference sequence). Deletions cut 1 base from V and 11 bases from J, with 29 bases between. For the CDR3, the DNA is TGTGCCAGCAGCCAAGGATGGCCAGGGGCCGGTTCATACAATGAGCAGTACTTC. Translation: CASSQGWPGAGSYNEQYF.

This clonotype was detected ten times or more. V gene TRBV28 combines with J gene TRBJ2-7; 7 nucleotides line up with TRBD2. The trim removed 3 bases at V and 0 bases at J, leaving 5 bases unmatched. The germline V gene has CDR1 MDHEN and CDR2 SYDVKM. The CDR3 is 15 residues long. The CDR3 DNA reads TGTGCCAGCAGTTTGGGGCTAGCGGCCTCCTACGAGCAGTACTTC. It codes for CASSLGLAASYEQYF.

The chain employs TRBV6-5 and TRBJ2-5; no reliable D call. V was trimmed by 0 bases and J by 0 bases, leaving 14 bases between them. CDR1 MNHEY and CDR2 SVGAGI come from the germline V gene. CDR3 length equals 17 residues. The CDR3 bases are TGTGCCAGCAGTTACTCGCTAAGTAGGAGAAACCAAGAGACCCAGTACTTC. This translates into CASSYSLSRRNQETQYF.

This clonotype was counted at least ten times. This chain links TRBV7-8 with TRBJ2-6; maybe TRBD2 (5 bases). The CDR3 totals 15 residues. V was clipped by 6 bases and J by 0 bases, with 9 bases between them. In germline, CDR1 is SGHVS, CDR2 FQNEAQ. The CDR3 spells CASRTTDSGANVLTF. DNA of the CDR3: TGTGCCAGCAGGACTACTGACTCTGGGGCCAACGTCCTGACTTTC.

This clonotype was seen more than once but under ten times. A much larger clone differs by one base, so this may be a read error. The chain uses TRBV4-1 and TRBJ2-7; 7 positions match TRBD1. Trimming at V came to 3 bases and at J to 3 bases, leaving 8 bases not matched to a gene. This CDR3 has 15 amino acids. Germline V CDR1 and CDR2: MGHRA, YSYEKL. The CDR3: CASSHPGQACYEQYF. The CDR3 coding sequence is TGCGCCAGCAGCCACCCAGGACAGGCGTGCTACGAGCAGTACTTC.

The rearrangement joins TRBV29-1 to TRBJ1-5; no reliable D call. The V end was cut by 3 bases, the J end by 9 bases, with 15 bases between. The CDR3 extends over 13 amino acids. Germline values: CDR1 SQVTM, CDR2 ANQGSEA. The CDR3 loop is CSVDEQSRRPQHF. The CDR3 coding sequence is TGCAGCGTTGATGAGCAGTCCCGTAGGCCCCAGCATTTT.

This clonotype was recorded at least ten times. This chain connects TRBV27 to TRBJ2-7; 15 bases are shared with TRBD2. V lost 5 bases, J lost 8 bases, and 13 bases stayed unmatched. Germline V CDR1 and CDR2: MNHEY, SMNVEV (reference sequence). The CDR3 spans 17 residues. CDR3 DNA sequence: TGTGCCAGCAGTATCTTCCCTTGGACTAGCGGGGGGGCGAAGCAGTACTTC. It codes for CASSIFPWTSGGAKQYF.

This clonotype was seen only a few times. The J gene is TRBJ1-5, the V gene TRBV6-1; 9 bases line up with TRBD1. V gave up 2 bases and J gave up 4 bases; unmatched junction bases: 9. The CDR3 is 17 residues long. Germline V gene sequence: CDR1 MNHNS, CDR2 SASEGT. This CDR3 reads CASSEIWDRAGNQPQHF. Here the CDR3 DNA reads TGTGCCAGCAGTGAAATTTGGGACAGGGCGGGAAATCAGCCCCAGCATTTT.

The J gene is TRBJ2-1, the V gene TRBV20-1; TRBD2 matches 14 bases. The germline V gene has CDR1 DFQATT and CDR2 SNEGSKA (reference sequence). The junction had 10 bases not matched to a gene; V was cut back by 6 bases and J by 6 bases. This CDR3 has 16 amino acids. The CDR3 nucleotides are TGCAGTGCAAAACGACTAGCGGGAGGGCCTCTCAATGAGCAGTTCTTC. Its protein is CSAKRLAGGPLNEQFF.

Details on this clonotype: Its ends do not fully match the called genes, so a read error is possible. This rearrangement joins TRBV12-3 or TRBV12-4 to TRBJ2-3; D tentatively fits TRBD1 or TRBD2 (5 bases each). The CDR3 extends over 17 amino acids. The CDR3 bases are TGTGCCAGCAGTTTAGCGCTCCAGGGAGTGAGCACAGATGCGCAGTATTTT. Protein product: CASSLALQGVSTDAQYF.

The table lists this clonotype with many counts. The chain recombines TRBV7-2 with TRBJ1-1; no clear D. Deletions cut 5 bases from V and 0 bases from J, with 13 bases between. The CDR3 is made up of 15 amino acids. The germline gives CDR1 SGHTA, CDR2 FQGNSA. The DNA of the CDR3 is TGTGCCAGCAGCCCACACCAGGCCATGAACACTGAAGCTTTCTTT. Translated, it gives CASSPHQAMNTEAFF.

The chain carries TRBV14 and TRBJ1-5; D is ambiguous. Germline values: CDR1 SGHDN, CDR2 FVKESK. This CDR3 comprises 13 residues. The ends were cut back, 8 bases at V and 4 bases at J, with 12 bases in the middle. The chain's CDR3 is CASSQGLNQPQHF. The CDR3 coding sequence is TGTGCCAGCTCACAAGGGTTAAATCAGCCCCAGCATTTT.

This clonotype was observed many times. This chain connects TRBV7-2 to TRBJ2-7, with 9 bases identical to TRBD2. Germline trimming cut 2 bases from V and 0 bases from J; bases unmatched to any gene: 17. Germline CDR1 reads SGHTA; CDR2 reads FQGNSA. CDR3 length: 20 amino acids. The DNA for the CDR3 is TGTGCCAGCAGCTTACCCTCGGGGGCTAGCGGGGACACAAGCTCCTACGAGCAGTACTTC. Amino acids: CASSLPSGASGDTSSYEQYF.

The rearrangement uses TRBV5-1 and TRBJ2-7, with D possibly matching TRBD1 (7 bases). The germline gives CDR1 SGHRS, CDR2 YFSETQ. The V end was cut by 5 bases, the J end by 1 base, with 16 bases between. The CDR3 has 15 amino acids. The CDR3 is CASSLGGGRSYEQYF. CDR3 in DNA: TGCGCCAGCAGTCTTGGAGGGGGCAGATCCTACGAGCAGTACTTC. The full variable domain, its missing parts supplied by reference TRBV5-1 and TRBJ2-7, is KAGVTQTPRYLIKTRGQQVTLSCSPISGHRSVSWYQQTPGQGLQFLFEYFSETQRNKGNFPGRFSGRQFSNSRSEMNVSTLELGDSALYLCASSLGGGRSYEQYFGPGTRLTVT.

This chain links TRBV20-1 with TRBJ2-5; 10 positions match TRBD2. The J call may be in error: the DNA end matches TRBJ2-7 better. Germline CDR1 reads DFQATT; CDR2 reads SNEGSKA (reference sequence). The CDR3 is 18 residues long. The chain's CDR3 is CSATPLVPLAGVDDEQYF. The CDR3 region has the DNA TGCAGTGCTACTCCCCTAGTCCCCCTAGCGGGGGTGGATGACGAGCAGTACTTC.

This clonotype was detected ten times or more. This chain uses TRBV7-9 with TRBJ1-5, with TRBD1 as a possible D gene (5 bases). Germline lookup yields CDR1 SEHNR and CDR2 FQNEAQ (reference sequence). CDR3 length: 16 residues. With 4 bases removed from V and 0 bases from J, the gap between germline ends came to 13 bases. The CDR3 DNA reads TGTGCCAGCAGCTCTGGGCCGGGGGATAGCAATCAGCCCCAGCATTTT. As protein: CASSSGPGDSNQPQHF.

This clonotype was seen many times. This chain joins TRBV6-2 or TRBV6-3 and TRBJ2-7, with TRBD1 identical over 10 bases. This CDR3 has 18 residues. Looked up from germline, CDR1 is MNHEY and CDR2 is SVGEGT. With V trimmed by 0 bases and J by 2 bases, 10 bases remained unmatched. The CDR3 DNA reads as TGTGCCAGCAGTTACTCGAGATACCGGACAGGGGGGACCTACGAGCAGTACTTC. Its translation: CASSYSRYRTGGTYEQYF.

This clonotype was recorded at least ten times. The chain has TRBV21-1 and TRBJ2-3; TRBD2, the table's D call, was not compared with the DNA. TRBV21-1 is flagged as a pseudogene. The CDR3 runs 16 residues. CDR3 nucleotides: TGTGCCAGCAGCAAAGCTGCGGGGGGTAGCACAGATACGCAGTATTTT. Protein: CASSKAAGGSTDTQYF.

The sample holds a few counts of this clonotype. The rearrangement uses TRBV20-1 and TRBJ1-6; D is undetermined. V lost 8 bases and J 6 bases, leaving 17 bases between the germline ends. CDR3 length: 14 residues. CDR1 and CDR2 (germline): DFQATT, SNEGSKA (reference sequence). The CDR3 is CSTASLPGNSPLHF. For the CDR3, the DNA is TGCAGTACCGCCAGCCTACCGGGTAATTCACCCCTCCACTTT.

This clonotype was counted at least ten times. The V gene is TRBV7-8, the J gene TRBJ2-3, with TRBD2 matching 8 bases. This CDR3 region has 17 residues. Trimming removed 1 base from V and 0 bases from J; junction bases left unmatched: 6. Germline V gene data show CDR1 as SGHVS and CDR2 as FQNEAQ. The CDR3 region is CASSLDSSGGSTDTQYF. CDR3 bases: TGTGCCAGCAGCTTAGATTCAAGCGGGGGTAGCACAGATACGCAGTATTTT. Complete variable domain (other parts from reference TRBV7-8 and TRBJ2-3): GAGVSQSPRYKVAKRGQDVALRCDPISGHVSLFWYQQALGQGPEFLTYFQNEAQLDKSGLPSDRFFAERPEGSVSTLKIQRTQQEDSAVYLCASSLDSSGGSTDTQYFGPGTRLTVL.

The genes are TRBV6-6 and TRBJ1-5; 7 bases map to TRBD1. CDR3 length: 14 residues. Trimming cost V 8 bases and J 1 base; bases outside gene matches: 5. From germline, CDR1 is MNHNY and CDR2 SVGAGI (reference sequence). The CDR3 DNA is TGTGCCAGCGTAGGGGGCGGAAGCAATCAGCCCCAGCATTTT. It translates to CASVGGGSNQPQHF.

V and J are TRBV7-2 and TRBJ2-7; D is perhaps TRBD1 (6 bases). The V end was cut by 3 bases, the J end by 2 bases, with 11 bases between. The CDR3 covers 14 residues. Germline CDR1 reads SGHTA; CDR2 reads FQGNSA. In nucleotides, the CDR3 is TGTGCCAGCAGCTTCGGGACACGCACCTACGAGCAGTACTTC. It codes for CASSFGTRTYEQYF.

This clonotype turned up a few times. This chain joins TRBV20-1 and TRBJ1-2; 10 bases fit TRBD1. The germline V gene has CDR1 DFQATT and CDR2 SNEGSKA (reference sequence). CDR3 length equals 15 residues. After removal of 5 bases from V and 4 bases from J, the junction contained 10 bases not matched to a gene. CDR3 DNA sequence: TGCAGTGCTCATCAGACAGGGGGCATGATCTATGGCTACACCTTC. As protein: CSAHQTGGMIYGYTF.

This clonotype has at least ten counts. The genes are TRBV20-1 and TRBJ1-1; D not resolved. The germline V gene has CDR1 DFQATT and CDR2 SNEGSKA (reference sequence). V shed 0 bases and J shed 0 bases, with 2 bases lying between them. CDR3 length: 12 amino acids. The CDR3 DNA reads as TGCAGTGCTAGAGATCTGAACACTGAAGCTTTCTTT. As protein: CSARDLNTEAFF.

V and J are TRBV6-6 and TRBJ2-1; no definite D call. The germline V and J ends were trimmed by 0 bases and 4 bases, with 7 bases remaining between them. The CDR3 is 14 residues long. In germline, CDR1 is MNHNY, CDR2 SVGAGI (reference sequence). CDR3 protein: CASSYSTKYNEQFF. CDR3 sequence (DNA): TGTGCCAGCAGTTACTCGACCAAGTACAATGAGCAGTTCTTC.